The 6 T cell receptor beta chains in this list originate from one sample, sequenced in a study of blood T cell repertoires in COVID-19. Repertoires were generated with immunoSEQ multiplex PCR, while TCRdb's copy carries only in-frame clones and drops some. The sample includes fewer than 110,000 clones, around 90% of them seen just once. The sample comprised peripheral blood. The receptors were sampled from a man aged 45-60 years in a cohort sampled during active COVID-19.

This sequence joins TRBV29-1 and TRBJ2-5, with 9 bases that match TRBD1. The germline V gene has CDR1 SQVTM and CDR2 ANQGSEA. The CDR3 is 16 residues long. The V segment lost 4 bases and the J segment 0 bases; nucleotides outside the gene matches: 9. The CDR3 here is CSVGPGQGRDQETQYF. The DNA for the CDR3 is TGCAGCGTTGGCCCCGGACAGGGGCGGGACCAAGAGACCCAGTACTTC.

The chain joins TRBV9 to TRBJ2-2, with D perhaps matching TRBD1 (7 bases). Per germline, CDR1 SGDLS and CDR2 YYNGEE. The CDR3 sequence is 15 residues long. Trimming took off 3 bases at V and 5 bases at J, with 14 bases between the two ends. The CDR3 sequence: CASSDGGTATGELFF. The CDR3 DNA sequence: TGTGCCAGCAGCGACGGAGGGACAGCAACCGGGGAGCTGTTTTTT.

The chain couples TRBV3-1 (or the pseudogene TRBV3-2) to TRBJ2-5; 11 bases line up with TRBD2. Germline lookup yields CDR1 LGHDT and CDR2 YNNKEL (reference sequence). Losses at the gene ends were 2 bases for V and 3 bases for J; bases not matched to a gene: 8. The CDR3 has 17 residues. CDR3: CASSQFLAGGGEETQYF. In nucleotides, the CDR3 is TGTGCCAGCAGCCAATTCCTAGCGGGGGGCGGGGAAGAGACCCAGTACTTC.

The chain uses TRBV11-3 and TRBJ2-3, with 10 bases identical to TRBD2. The CDR3 sequence is 16 residues long. V lost 4 bases and J lost 4; bases outside the gene matches: 8. Germline values: CDR1 SGHNT, CDR2 YENEEA. The CDR3 DNA follows: TGTGCCAGCAGCTCCGGGACTAGCGCGGCCCCAGATACGCAGTATTTT. Its protein product is CASSSGTSAAPDTQYF.

This clone was picked up one time. The chain joins TRBV7-9 to TRBJ2-7; TRBD1 aligns across 7 bases. The V gene end was trimmed by 9 bases and the J gene end by 0 bases; junction bases not matched to a gene: 2. CDR3 length equals 12 residues. Germline V gene sequence: CDR1 SEHNR, CDR2 FQNEAQ (reference sequence). CDR3 bases: TGTGCCAGACAGGGGAACTCCTACGAGCAGTACGTC. This codes for CARQGNSYEQYV.

The chain links TRBV6-6 to TRBJ2-7; TRBD1 matches at 7 bases. The CDR3 spans 14 residues. V lost 5 bases, J lost 0 bases, and 4 bases stayed unmatched. Germline V lookup: CDR1 MNHNY, CDR2 SVGAGI (reference sequence). The CDR3 spells CASSRDRVSYEQYF. CDR3 nucleotide sequence: TGTGCCAGCAGTCGCGACAGGGTCTCCTACGAGCAGTACTTC.